The entry below gives a single T cell receptor beta chain sequence along with its context. Its specificity is unknown. Clones were read by immunoSEQ multiplex PCR, and TCRdb kept only the in-frame ones, dropping some. The repertoire has some 48,000 clones, approximately 80% of them found once; the top ten carry around a fifth. This entry belongs to a study of PD-1 blockade in classical Hodgkin lymphoma. The CDR3 length is 14 residues. Germline V gene data show CDR1 as SGHTS and CDR2 as YDEGEE. The V end was cut by 4 bases, the J end by 4 bases, with 12 bases between. Notes on the study in general: Patients excluded were those beginning nivolumab under 1 year after ASCT. While CD8+ TCR diversity did not rise significantly by C4D1, CD4+ TCR diversity did.

The sample's time point: cycle 4 day 1 (C4D1), after less than 7 weeks of nivolumab. All the patients suffered relapse after autologous stem cell transplantation, and brentuximab vedotin exposure differed. This specimen consisted of peripheral blood mononuclear cells (PBMCs), obtained before the fourth cycle of nivolumab. The origin of this receptor is a human donor with classical Hodgkin lymphoma. This chain joins TRBV5-8 and TRBJ1-5; the D is unclear. The CDR3 sequence: CASSTGSRNQPQHF. The CDR3 region has the DNA TGTGCCAGCAGCACCGGGAGTAGAAATCAGCCCCAGCATTTT.